This T cell receptor (beta chain) comes out of a study of blood T cell repertoires in COVID-19. This clone is a singleton in its sample. CDR1 is ENHRY, CDR2 SYGVKD, per germline. V shed 7 bases and J 7 bases; nucleotides not matched to a gene: 7. This CDR3 spans 13 amino acids. The method was immunoSEQ multiplex PCR; TCRdb's version includes in-frame clones alone and lacks a portion of them. The repertoire holds 100,000 to 130,000 clones, with 85% to 95% as singletons. The sequenced sample was peripheral blood. V gene TRBV10-3 combines with J gene TRBJ2-5; 9 bases match TRBD1. The TCR was taken from a woman between 25 and 40 years old with acute or convalescent COVID-19. The CDR3, as DNA: TGTGCCATCACCTCGGAGGGACAGGGGACCCAGTACTTC. This sequence encodes CAITSEGQGTQYF.